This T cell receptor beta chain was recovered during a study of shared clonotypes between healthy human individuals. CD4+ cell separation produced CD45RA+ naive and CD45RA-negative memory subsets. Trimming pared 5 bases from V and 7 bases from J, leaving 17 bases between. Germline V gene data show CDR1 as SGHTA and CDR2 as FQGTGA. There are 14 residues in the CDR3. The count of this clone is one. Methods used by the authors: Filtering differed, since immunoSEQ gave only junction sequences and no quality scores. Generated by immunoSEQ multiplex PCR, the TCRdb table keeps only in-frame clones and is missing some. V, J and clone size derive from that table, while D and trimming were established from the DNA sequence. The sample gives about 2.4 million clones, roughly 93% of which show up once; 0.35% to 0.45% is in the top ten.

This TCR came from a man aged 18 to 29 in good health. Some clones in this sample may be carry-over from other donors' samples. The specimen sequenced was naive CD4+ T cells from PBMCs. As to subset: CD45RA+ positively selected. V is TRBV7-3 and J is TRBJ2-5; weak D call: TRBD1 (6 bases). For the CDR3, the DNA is TGTGCCAGCAGCCCCATAGGGGGTCGCGGGACCCAGTACTTC. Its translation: CASSPIGGRGTQYF.